These 11 T cell receptor beta chains share one sample of origin, sequenced in a study of cytomegalovirus exposure and HLA in healthy donors. Vbeta (60) and Jbeta (13) primers were used in the PCR. TCRdb keeps only in-frame clones here, not all; method: immunoSEQ multiplex PCR. The sample lists more than 85,000 clones; less than 80% were seen once. Sequences were obtained from PBMCs. These receptors were obtained from a man aged 25-45 years in good health and CMV-seronegative.

The chain recombines TRBV9 with TRBJ1-4; D is ambiguous. V was cut by 4 bases and J by 3 bases, with 13 bases left in between. This CDR3 comprises 15 residues. Per the germline V gene, CDR1 is SGDLS and CDR2 is YYNGEE. CDR3 sequence reads: CASSISDGANEKLFF. In nucleotides, the CDR3 is TGTGCCAGCAGCATCTCAGACGGGGCTAATGAAAAACTGTTTTTT.

The chain links TRBV25-1 to TRBJ1-1; TRBD1 is a possible D gene (5 bases). Germline CDR1 reads MGHDK; CDR2 reads SYGVNS. CDR3 length equals 15 residues. Trimming took off 2 bases at V and 4 bases at J, with 14 bases between the two ends. The CDR3 spells CASSEGGDYGTEAFF. DNA of the CDR3: TGTGCCAGCAGTGAAGGGGGGGATTACGGCACTGAAGCTTTCTTT. Full variable domain (remainder filled in from reference TRBV25-1 and TRBJ1-1): EADIYQTPRYLVIGTGKKITLECSQTMGHDKMYWYQQDPGMELHLIHYSYGVNSTEKGDLSSESTVSRIRTEHFPLTLESARPSHTSQYLCASSEGGDYGTEAFFGQGTRLTVV.

This sequence joins TRBV5-1 and TRBJ1-3; D gene uncertain. Germline lookup yields CDR1 SGHRS and CDR2 YFSETQ. Trimming stripped 0 bases from V and 0 bases from J, with 7 bases between. This CDR3 comprises 15 residues. CDR3 region: CASSLELSSGNTIYF. The CDR3 DNA sequence: TGCGCCAGCAGCTTGGAACTCTCCTCTGGAAACACCATATATTTT.

The CDR3 reads CASSVDPDSYEQYF. For the CDR3, the DNA is TGTGCCAGCAGCGTAGATCCAGATTCTTACGAGCAGTACTTC. The V and J genes are TRBV9 and TRBJ2-7; D gene uncertain. The CDR3 extends over 14 amino acids. Looked up from germline, CDR1 is SGDLS and CDR2 is YYNGEE. V lost 0 bases and J lost 4, with 11 bases in between.

This chain uses TRBV28 with TRBJ2-3; possible D gene TRBD2, 5 bases. V lost 3 bases and J lost 2, with 12 bases in between. The germline CDR1 and CDR2 sequences are MDHEN and SYDVKM. This CDR3 region has 15 residues. Here the CDR3 reads CASSLWQEATDTQYF. In DNA form, the CDR3 reads TGTGCCAGCAGTTTGTGGCAGGAGGCCACAGATACGCAGTATTTT.

The chain links TRBV25-1 to TRBJ2-2; TRBD2 is a possible D gene (5 bases). Germline CDR1 and CDR2: MGHDK and SYGVNS. The CDR3 is 12 residues long. V lost 3 bases and J 8 bases, leaving 7 bases between the germline ends. CDR3 sequence (DNA): TGTGCCAGCAGTGACCCGGGAGGGGAGCTGTTTTTT. Translated: CASSDPGGELFF.

The rearrangement uses TRBV19 and TRBJ1-1; 8 positions agree with TRBD1. V lost 5 bases, J lost 12 bases, and 11 bases stayed unmatched. The CDR3 spans 13 residues. CDR1 is LNHDA and CDR2 is SQIVND in the germline V gene (reference sequence). The CDR3 region is CASSLQADRVPFF. The CDR3 DNA reads as TGTGCCAGTAGTCTCCAAGCGGACAGGGTTCCTTTCTTT.

The chain employs TRBV6-5 and TRBJ2-7, with TRBD1 identical over 8 bases. Germline CDR1 and CDR2: MNHEY and SVGAGI. V lost 2 bases, J lost 1 base, and 4 bases stayed unmatched. The CDR3 is 15 residues long. CDR3 amino acids: CASSYDRGTSYEQYF. The CDR3, as DNA: TGTGCCAGCAGTTACGACAGGGGAACGTCCTACGAGCAGTACTTC.

The chain carries TRBV9 and TRBJ2-7, with 8 bases identical to TRBD2. Germline-derived CDR1 and CDR2 are SGDLS and YYNGEE. The CDR3 spans 14 residues. Trimming at V came to 1 base and at J to 3 bases, leaving 3 bases not matched to a gene. CDR3 residues: CASSVSGSGYEQYF. The DNA of the CDR3 is TGTGCCAGCAGCGTAAGCGGGAGTGGCTACGAGCAGTACTTC.

This chain links TRBV6-6 with TRBJ2-1; 7 nucleotides agree with TRBD2. The CDR3 has 13 residues. The J segment lost 3 bases and the V segment lost 8 bases, leaving 4 bases of the junction unmatched. The germline V gene has CDR1 MNHNY and CDR2 SVGAGI (reference sequence). The CDR3 spells CASVGGSYNEQFF. The CDR3 region has the DNA TGTGCCAGCGTGGGCGGGAGCTACAATGAGCAGTTCTTC.

CDR3 in DNA: TGTGCCAGCAGTTCCTCGGGCGGGACTGAAGCTTTCTTT. It translates to CASSSSGGTEAFF. The chain couples TRBV6-6 to TRBJ1-1; D uncertain. This CDR3 contains 13 residues. Deletions cut 4 bases from V and 5 bases from J, with 11 bases between. The V gene's germline CDR1 is MNHNY and CDR2 SVGAGI (reference sequence).